This record covers a single T cell receptor beta chain. This CDR3 is 15 amino acids long. With 2 bases removed from V and 1 base from J, the gap between germline ends came to 11 bases. CDR1 and CDR2 (germline): ENHRY, SYGVKD. Profiled with immunoSEQ multiplex PCR; TCRdb holds only in-frame clones, not every one. The sample carries approximately 40,000 clones, roughly 90% recorded once. These data come from a study of control samples from healthy donors and cancer patients. Material for sequencing was blood. This chain joins TRBV10-3 and TRBJ1-1, with TRBD1 as a possible D gene (6 bases). This sequence originates from a woman between 50 and 59 years old in good health. CDR3 in DNA: TGTGCCATCAGTGAGGGACAGCACGGGAACACTGAAGCTTTCTTT. This encodes CAISEGQHGNTEAFF.